This TCR beta chain comes out of a study of blood T cell repertoires in COVID-19. Repertoires were generated with immunoSEQ multiplex PCR, while TCRdb's copy carries only in-frame clones and drops some. The sample has roughly 500,000 clones; approximately 92% are singletons. Germline assignment: CDR1 SNHLY and CDR2 FYNNEI. This CDR3 has 14 amino acids. V was shortened by 4 bases and J by 6 bases, with 13 bases between the two germline ends. The sample consisted of peripheral blood. The receptor was isolated from a young man with COVID-19, enrolled during active disease. The chain employs TRBV2 and TRBJ2-1; D is possibly TRBD2 (5 bases). CDR3 in DNA: TGTGCCAGCAGTGCTGAGACTATTGTCAATGAGCAGTTCTTC. Amino acid sequence: CASSAETIVNEQFF. The variable domain in full, with the rest retrieved from reference TRBV2 and TRBJ2-1, is EPEVTQTPSHQVTQMGQEVILRCVPISNHLYFYWYRQILGQKVEFLVSFYNNEISEKSEIFDDQFSVERPDGSNFTLKIRSTKLEDSAMYFCASSAETIVNEQFFGPGTRLTVL.